The 31 T cell receptor beta chains in this list originate from one sample, sequenced in a study of cytomegalovirus exposure and HLA in healthy donors (dated by TCRdb to 2016 to 2017). Library prep was done by the immunoSEQ multiplex PCR assay. Imported from immuneACCESS, the table was reduced by TCRdb to in-frame sequences with V and J called. These copies leave out some clones; in studies compared against another copy, an unresolved V gene accounts for under half, and the cause of the remainder is not known. The sample includes tens of thousands of clones, with about 90% observed a single time. 3% to 4.5% of the sample belongs to the ten largest clones. Sequenced material: PBMCs. Receptor source: a woman between 18 and 29 years old in good health and CMV-seropositive.

The chain links TRBV7-6 to TRBJ2-5, with 9 bases identical to TRBD1. Germline V gene sequence: CDR1 SGHVS, CDR2 FNYEAQ. This CDR3 comprises 16 residues. With V trimmed by 2 bases and J by 4 bases, 8 bases remained unmatched. The CDR3 here is CASSLLAGTGRETQYF. In nucleotides, the CDR3 is TGTGCCAGCAGCTTATTGGCCGGGACAGGGAGAGAGACCCAGTACTTC.

For this clone: Other nucleotide sequences from this sample produce the same CDR3. This chain links TRBV27 with TRBJ2-3; D possibly corresponds to TRBD2 (6 bases). The CDR3 runs to 16 residues. The ends were cut back, 4 bases at V and 0 bases at J, with 14 bases in the middle. The germline gives CDR1 MNHEY, CDR2 SMNVEV (reference sequence). The CDR3 protein is CASSSGTQISTDTQYF. CDR3 bases: TGTGCCAGCAGTTCCGGGACTCAAATTAGCACAGATACGCAGTATTTT.

This clone was recorded once. The gene calls are TRBV6-6 and TRBJ2-7; 9 positions agree with TRBD1. Germline V gene lookup returns CDR1 MNHNY and CDR2 SVGAGI (reference sequence). V dropped 7 bases and J dropped 6; count of bases not matched to a gene: 7. This CDR3 is 13 amino acids long. DNA of the CDR3: TGTGCCAGCACCCCGACAGGGGGGAGCGAGCAGTACTTC. Translating gives CASTPTGGSEQYF.

The V and J genes are TRBV19 and TRBJ2-2; 7 bases agree with TRBD2. The length of the CDR3 is 20 residues. The germline CDR1 and CDR2 sequences are LNHDA and SQIVND (reference sequence). Losses at the gene ends were 7 bases for V and 8 bases for J; bases not matched to a gene: 28. CDR3 loop: CASTTGHSAGRAGFSGELFF. CDR3 bases: TGTGCCAGTACAACGGGTCATTCTGCGGGGAGGGCGGGGTTTTCTGGGGAGCTGTTTTTT.

The chain has TRBV7-6 and TRBJ2-4; 12 bases fit TRBD2. The length of the CDR3 is 17 residues. J lost 3 bases, V lost 2 bases, and 5 bases had no gene match. Looked up from germline, CDR1 is SGHVS and CDR2 is FNYEAQ. CDR3 in DNA: TGTGCCAGCAGCTTACTAGCGGGAGGGCCTGACAAAAACATTCAGTACTTC. Residues: CASSLLAGGPDKNIQYF.

The chain couples TRBV19 to TRBJ2-7, with 13 bases lining up with TRBD2. Germline values: CDR1 LNHDA, CDR2 SQIVND (reference sequence). V was pared by 3 bases and J by 5 bases, with 19 bases of the junction left unmatched. CDR3 length: 20 residues. CDR3 protein: CASSIGLWTSGRRTWNEQYF. DNA of the CDR3: TGTGCCAGTAGTATTGGGCTATGGACTAGCGGGAGAAGGACATGGAACGAGCAGTACTTC.

CDR3 loop: CASSVDSGRVGSEQFF. CDR3 bases: TGTGCCAGCAGCGTAGACAGCGGGAGGGTAGGGAGTGAGCAGTTCTTC. The chain is built from TRBV9 and TRBJ2-1, with 10 bases matching TRBD2. Germline V gives CDR1 SGDLS, CDR2 YYNGEE. Germline trimming cut 0 bases from V and 9 bases from J; bases unmatched to any gene: 9. The CDR3 runs 16 residues.

The rearrangement uses TRBV2 and TRBJ1-6; D gene uncertain. This CDR3 comprises 14 residues. Germline loops: CDR1 SNHLY, CDR2 FYNNEI. Deletions cut 2 bases from V and 10 bases from J, with 12 bases between. The CDR3 reads CASSEWRERSPLHF. The CDR3 region has the DNA TGTGCCAGCAGTGAATGGAGGGAACGATCACCCCTCCACTTT.

This chain joins TRBV7-9 and TRBJ1-1; TRBD1 agrees at 10 bases. V gave up 5 bases and J gave up 5 bases; unmatched junction bases: 8. This CDR3 region has 15 residues. CDR1 is SEHNR and CDR2 is FQNEAQ in the germline V gene (reference sequence). The CDR3 region is CASSPGQGVGTEAFF. The CDR3 DNA follows: TGTGCCAGCAGCCCAGGACAGGGGGTGGGAACTGAAGCTTTCTTT.

The CDR3 is CASSSRDRINSPLHF. The CDR3 region has the DNA TGTGCCAGCAGCTCCCGGGACAGGATTAATTCACCCCTCCACTTT. The chain links TRBV7-9 to TRBJ1-6; TRBD1 agrees at 8 bases. Unmatched junction bases numbered 5, after V lost 4 bases and J lost 6 bases. The CDR3 loop spans 15 amino acids. CDR1 is SEHNR and CDR2 is FQNEAQ in the germline V gene (reference sequence).

This chain connects TRBV28 to TRBJ2-7, with no clear D. The V end was cut by 4 bases, the J end by 3 bases, with 16 bases between. Germline CDR1 and CDR2: MDHEN and SYDVKM. This CDR3 has 15 amino acids. CDR3 residues: CASSSTSGLVYEQYF. The CDR3 nucleotides are TGTGCCAGCAGTTCCACCTCCGGGTTAGTCTACGAGCAGTACTTC.

Only a few counts were recorded for this clone. The chain uses TRBV6-4 and TRBJ2-1; TRBD1 aligns across 8 bases. Germline V gene sequence: CDR1 MRHNA, CDR2 SNTAGT. The CDR3 extends over 13 amino acids. V shed 2 bases and J 12 bases; nucleotides not matched to a gene: 6. CDR3 sequence (DNA): TGTGCCAGCAGTGACGGAGGGACAGGTAGGCAGTTCTTC. This translates into CASSDGGTGRQFF.

A word on this clone: The same CDR3 also results from other DNA sequences found in this sample. The chain joins TRBV19 to TRBJ2-3; TRBD2 might be the D (6 bases). Trimming took off 3 bases at V and 0 bases at J, with 7 bases between the two ends. The CDR3 runs to 14 residues. In germline, CDR1 is LNHDA, CDR2 SQIVND (reference sequence). The CDR3 is CASSIGTSTDTQYF. CDR3 bases: TGTGCCAGTAGTATCGGGACTAGCACAGATACGCAGTATTTT.

The chain recombines TRBV7-2 with TRBJ1-2, with D unclear. The CDR3 loop spans 15 amino acids. CDR1 and CDR2 from the germline V gene are SGHTA and FQGNSA. Trimming took 1 base from V and 0 from J, leaving 9 bases between them. CDR3 DNA: TGTGCCAGCAGCTTAGTCGAAAGCACTAACTATGGCTACACCTTC. This codes for CASSLVESTNYGYTF.

This clone was recorded once. The junction and the germline gene differ at one end; a read error may be behind it. The chain combines TRBV28 with TRBJ2-7; 8 positions match TRBD2. Per the germline V gene, CDR1 is MDHEN and CDR2 is SYDVKM. The CDR3 totals 17 residues. CDR3 nucleotide sequence: TGTGCCAGCAGTTTATGGATTTCGGGGGGGTATCCCTACGGGCAGTACTTC. Its translation: CASSLWISGGYPYGQYF.

The genes are TRBV28 and TRBJ1-2; 7 nucleotides line up with TRBD1. This CDR3 contains 13 residues. V was clipped by 5 bases and J by 5 bases; unmatched bases: 5. Germline V lookup: CDR1 MDHEN, CDR2 SYDVKM. The CDR3: CASSEDRVYGYTF. In nucleotides, the CDR3 is TGTGCCAGCAGTGAAGACAGGGTTTATGGCTACACCTTC.

The chain is built from TRBV5-6 and TRBJ2-1; D perhaps matches TRBD2 (7 bases). Germline assignment: CDR1 SGHDT and CDR2 YYEEEE. The CDR3 extends over 15 amino acids. The V gene lost 0 bases and the J gene lost 5 bases, with 12 bases spanning the gap. DNA for the CDR3: TGTGCCAGCAGCTTGGCGGGGGGCGCAAACAATGAGCAGTTCTTC. Amino acid sequence: CASSLAGGANNEQFF. Complete variable domain (other parts from reference TRBV5-6 and TRBJ2-1): DAGVTQSPTHLIKTRGQQVTLRCSPKSGHDTVSWYQQALGQGPQFIFQYYEEEERQRGNFPDRFSGHQFPNYSSELNVNALLLGDSALYLCASSLAGGANNEQFFGPGTRLTVL.

This clone was detected only once. V usage is TRBV7-2 and J usage is TRBJ1-2; D unclear. Trimming shortened V by 6 bases and J by 6 bases, and 14 bases separated the two germline ends. There are 13 residues in the CDR3. Looked up from germline, CDR1 is SGHTA and CDR2 is FQGNSA. CDR3 DNA sequence: TGTGCCAGCAGGGTTTTGCGGAGGGATGGCTACACCTTC. Translation: CASRVLRRDGYTF.

The chain uses TRBV18 and TRBJ2-1, with TRBD2 matching 7 bases. This CDR3 spans 13 amino acids. Germline values: CDR1 KGHSH, CDR2 LQKENI. V shed 2 bases, J shed 9 bases, and the junction held 4 bases outside the gene matches. Here the CDR3 reads CASSPGGGVEQFF. DNA for the CDR3: TGTGCCAGCTCACCAGGGGGGGGTGTTGAGCAGTTCTTC. The whole variable domain, remainder taken from reference TRBV18 and TRBJ2-1, is NAGVMQNPRHLVRRRGQEARLRCSPMKGHSHVYWYRQLPEEGLKFMVYLQKENIIDESGMPKERFSAEFPKEGPSILRIQQVVRGDSAAYFCASSPGGGVEQFFGPGTRLTVL.

The V gene is TRBV5-6, the J gene TRBJ2-3; 14 nucleotides agree with TRBD2. CDR1 is SGHDT and CDR2 is YYEEEE in the germline V gene. This CDR3 has 15 amino acids. Trimming removed 4 bases from V and 6 bases from J; junction bases left unmatched: 4. CDR3 loop: CASSRLAGGGDTQYF. The CDR3 DNA reads TGTGCCAGCAGCCGACTAGCGGGAGGGGGGGATACGCAGTATTTT. The full variable domain, rest sourced from reference TRBV5-6 and TRBJ2-3, is DAGVTQSPTHLIKTRGQQVTLRCSPKSGHDTVSWYQQALGQGPQFIFQYYEEEERQRGNFPDRFSGHQFPNYSSELNVNALLLGDSALYLCASSRLAGGGDTQYFGPGTRLTVL.

The chain combines TRBV29-1 with TRBJ2-4; weak D call: TRBD2 (5 bases). The germline V gene encodes CDR1 SQVTM and CDR2 ANQGSEA. The CDR3 consists of 11 residues. Trimming took 6 bases from V and 8 from J, leaving 11 bases between them. The CDR3 here is CSVPEGDIQYF. The DNA for the CDR3 is TGCAGCGTGCCTGAGGGCGACATTCAGTACTTC.

The rearrangement uses TRBV6-5 and TRBJ2-1; 7 nucleotides align to TRBD2. The CDR3 runs to 15 residues. V dropped 0 bases and J dropped 6; count of bases not matched to a gene: 5. Germline V gene data show CDR1 as MNHEY and CDR2 as SVGAGI. The CDR3 here is CASSYSRLAVNEQFF. CDR3 nucleotides: TGTGCCAGCAGTTACTCGAGGCTAGCGGTCAATGAGCAGTTCTTC.

V and J are TRBV28 and TRBJ2-7; D remains ambiguous. The CDR3 extends over 11 amino acids. Looked up from germline, CDR1 is MDHEN and CDR2 is SYDVKM. V shed 4 bases and J shed 3 bases, with 4 bases lying between them. CDR3 nucleotides: TGTGCCAGCAGTTCAAACTACGAGCAGTACTTC. Its translation: CASSSNYEQYF.

Turning to this clone: The junction departs from the called germline gene at one end, perhaps through a read error. The genes are TRBV2 and TRBJ2-4; D might be TRBD1 (6 bases). Germline CDR1 is SNHLY and CDR2 is FYNNEI. The CDR3 loop spans 13 amino acids. The DNA for the CDR3 is TGTGCCAGCGGAGGAGTGGGGGACATCGTCCCCTTCTTC. The encoded protein is CASGGVGDIVPFF. Full variable domain (rest looked up from reference TRBV2 and TRBJ2-4): EPEVTQTPSHQVTQMGQEVILRCVPISNHLYFYWYRQILGQKVEFLVSFYNNEISEKSEIFDDQFSVERPDGSNFTLKIRSTKLEDSAMYFCASGGVGDIVPFFGAGTRLSVL.

This clone was seen just once. The chain combines TRBV18 with TRBJ1-6; the D gene is possibly TRBD1 (6 bases). This CDR3 has 16 residues. Germline values: CDR1 KGHSH, CDR2 LQKENI. The germline V and J ends were trimmed by 2 bases and 6 bases, with 14 bases remaining between them. The CDR3 region has the DNA TGTGCCAGCTCACCAGTCAGGGAGGGGGGTAATTCACCCCTCCACTTT. Translated, it gives CASSPVREGGNSPLHF.

The chain uses TRBV18 and TRBJ1-2; 9 bases fit TRBD1. V shed 1 base, J shed 0 bases, and the junction held 12 bases outside the gene matches. CDR1 KGHSH and CDR2 LQKENI come from the germline V gene. The CDR3 length is 19 residues. The CDR3 DNA reads TGTGCCAGCTCACCACGTTTGGACAGGGGAAGATATGCTAACTATGGCTACACCTTC. Translated: CASSPRLDRGRYANYGYTF.

The chain recombines TRBV6-1 with TRBJ2-7; no firm D call. This CDR3 is 14 amino acids long. Germline-derived CDR1 and CDR2 are MNHNS and SASEGT. Trimming cost V 6 bases and J 3 bases, with 15 bases left between them. The CDR3: CASRVLQEDYEQYF. The CDR3 coding sequence is TGTGCCAGCAGGGTTTTACAAGAAGACTACGAGCAGTACTTC.

The CDR3: CSVPGTGGIYGYTF. The CDR3, as DNA: TGCAGCGTTCCCGGGACAGGGGGCATCTATGGCTACACCTTC. The chain combines TRBV29-1 with TRBJ1-2; 12 bases agree with TRBD1. Germline CDR1 reads SQVTM; CDR2 reads ANQGSEA. The CDR3 is 14 residues long. V was clipped by 5 bases and J by 4 bases; unmatched bases: 5.

CDR3 DNA sequence: TGCGCCAGCAGCCAAGATTGGCAGGATTTATACGAGCAGTACTTC. Protein sequence: CASSQDWQDLYEQYF. V gene TRBV4-3 combines with J gene TRBJ2-7, with D unclear. V lost 0 bases and J 4 bases, leaving 13 bases between the germline ends. The CDR3 totals 15 residues. Germline assignment: CDR1 LGHNA and CDR2 YSLEER.

The chain recombines TRBV5-1 with TRBJ1-1; TRBD1 aligns across 7 bases. This CDR3 contains 15 residues. The germline CDR1 and CDR2 sequences are SGHRS and YFSETQ. V was clipped by 4 bases and J by 4 bases; unmatched bases: 10. The CDR3 region is CASSLLEGAGTEAFF. CDR3 nucleotide sequence: TGCGCCAGCAGCCTCCTGGAGGGGGCTGGCACTGAAGCTTTCTTT.

V usage is TRBV9 and J usage is TRBJ1-4; D may be TRBD1 (5 bases). Per germline, CDR1 SGDLS and CDR2 YYNGEE. The V and J ends lost 4 bases and 7 bases respectively, with 17 bases between them. This CDR3 has 15 residues. In nucleotides, the CDR3 is TGTGCCAGCAGCCCTCTCGGGGGTCGGTCTGAAAAACTGTTTTTT. It yields the protein CASSPLGGRSEKLFF.